The 24 T cell receptor beta chains below come from one sample, sequenced in a study of blood T cells in healthy people across ages. Alongside a J-beta primer mix, a sample-barcoded 5' primer served in a second PCR lasting roughly 7 to 11 cycles. TCRdb itself ran the 5' RACE reads through MiXCR, one entry per CDR3 protein. This table holds some 930,000 distinct CDR3 sequences, approximately 32% found once. This sample was shared with a second study, whose subject was T cells of mothers and their children.

Material: blood. All receptors come from a woman in her thirties or forties in good health.

Concerning this clonotype: Given a much more abundant clone one base away, this may be a read error. The V gene is TRBV4-1, the J gene TRBJ2-5, with 11 bases that match TRBD2. Trimming removed 3 bases from V and 3 bases from J; junction bases left unmatched: 9. Per the germline V gene, CDR1 is MGHRA and CDR2 is YSYEKL. CDR3 size: 17 residues. CDR3: CASSHPTDSGGEETQYF. In DNA, the CDR3 is TGCGCCAGCAGCCACCCAACTGATAGCGGGGGGGAAGAGACCCAGTACTTC.

This clonotype has only a few counts. The genes are TRBV2 and TRBJ2-7; a possible D gene is TRBD2 (5 bases). The CDR3 extends over 13 amino acids. Germline values: CDR1 SNHLY, CDR2 FYNNEI. The V end lost 5 bases, the J end lost 3 bases, and 11 bases lay between the germline ends. CDR3 protein: CASSIGGYYEQYF. The CDR3 DNA reads TGTGCCAGCAGTATAGGAGGCTACTACGAGCAGTACTTC.

This clonotype has a count of ten or more. This chain links TRBV28 with TRBJ2-5; D remains ambiguous. Trimming shortened V by 10 bases and J by 2 bases, and 5 bases separated the two germline ends. The CDR3 extends over 10 amino acids. From germline, CDR1 is MDHEN and CDR2 SYDVKM. The CDR3 coding sequence is TGTGCCACCAGACAAGAGACCCAGTACTTC. As protein: CATRQETQYF.

This clonotype was counted between two and nine times. This chain joins TRBV7-2 and TRBJ1-5; D call uncertain. Per germline, CDR1 SGHTA and CDR2 FQGNSA. V shed 2 bases and J shed 3 bases, with 2 bases lying between them. There are 12 residues in the CDR3. CDR3 in amino acids: CASSLFNQPQHF. The CDR3 DNA is TGTGCCAGCAGCTTATTCAATCAGCCCCAGCATTTT.

This sequence joins TRBV7-2 and TRBJ2-5, with D uncertain. The DNA end favors TRBJ2-7, so the J call may be wrong. The CDR3 runs to 15 residues. CDR1 is SGHTA and CDR2 is FQGNSA in the germline V gene. This CDR3 reads CASSLVGSTPVEQYF. The CDR3 DNA is TGTGCCAGCAGCTTAGTGGGGTCAACGCCGGTCGAGCAGTACTTC.

This clonotype was observed once. The chain recombines TRBV5-1 with TRBJ2-1, with D possibly matching TRBD1 (6 bases). The J call is doubtful: the DNA matches TRBJ2-7 better. Germline assignment: CDR1 SGHRS and CDR2 YFSETQ. The CDR3 is 16 residues long. CDR3 nucleotide sequence: TGCGCCAGCAGCCCCCCAGGGGCCTCATCCTACAATGAGCAGTACTTC. Protein product: CASSPPGASSYNEQYF.

The chain links TRBV6-6 to TRBJ1-1; a possible D gene is TRBD1 (5 bases). The germline V gene encodes CDR1 MNHNY and CDR2 SVGAGI (reference sequence). The CDR3 sequence is 15 residues long. Trimming left V 0 bases short and J 2 bases short, with 10 bases between. The DNA for the CDR3 is TGTGCCAGCAGTTACTCGAATCGGGGCAACACTGAAGCTTTCTTT. Translation: CASSYSNRGNTEAFF.

V and J are TRBV20-1 and TRBJ1-1; 7 nucleotides align to TRBD1. CDR3 size: 13 residues. V lost 5 bases to trimming and J lost 3 bases; unmatched junction nucleotides: 6. Germline V gene lookup returns CDR1 DFQATT and CDR2 SNEGSKA (reference sequence). This CDR3 is CSAHNDRDTEAFF. The CDR3 nucleotides are TGCAGTGCTCACAACGACAGGGACACTGAAGCTTTCTTT.

This clonotype was detected a few times. The chain joins TRBV4-3 to TRBJ2-2, with 7 nucleotides matching TRBD2. Germline loops: CDR1 LGHNA, CDR2 YSLEER. The CDR3 covers 15 residues. V was pared by 8 bases and J by 7 bases, with 13 bases of the junction left unmatched. The CDR3 protein is CASAQGAGMVGELFF. CDR3 nucleotide sequence: TGCGCCAGCGCCCAGGGAGCGGGAATGGTCGGGGAGCTGTTTTTT.

V and J are TRBV7-2 and TRBJ2-7; 15 bases are shared with TRBD2. This CDR3 contains 15 residues. Germline lookup yields CDR1 SGHTA and CDR2 FQGNSA. With 7 bases clipped from V and 3 bases from J, the junction kept 4 bases outside the gene matches. The CDR3 region has the DNA TGTGCCAGCACTGAGGGACTAGCGGGGGGCTACGAGCAGTACTTC. As protein: CASTEGLAGGYEQYF.

This clonotype showed up just a few times. This chain uses TRBV2 with TRBJ2-4; 7 positions match TRBD1. CDR1 SNHLY and CDR2 FYNNEI come from the germline V gene. The trim removed 5 bases at V and 5 bases at J, leaving 6 bases unmatched. The CDR3 is 14 amino acids. This CDR3 reads CASSSDRAENIQYF. CDR3 bases: TGTGCCAGCAGTTCCGACAGGGCAGAAAACATTCAGTACTTC. Based on the CDR3 plus reference TRBV2 and TRBJ2-4, the full variable domain is EPEVTQTPSHQVTQMGQEVILRCVPISNHLYFYWYRQILGQKVEFLVSFYNNEISEKSEIFDDQFSVERPDGSNFTLKIRSTKLEDSAMYFCASSSDRAENIQYFGAGTRLSVL.

J is TRBJ1-1 and V is TRBV30, with TRBD1 as a possible D gene (5 bases). Deletions cut 4 bases from V and 4 bases from J, with 7 bases between. This CDR3 is built from 11 residues. Germline V lookup: CDR1 GTSNPN, CDR2 SVGIG (reference sequence). The CDR3 protein is CAWKGPTEAFF. DNA for the CDR3: TGTGCCTGGAAGGGGCCCACTGAAGCTTTCTTT.

This clonotype was picked up a small number of times. The chain employs TRBV20-1 and TRBJ2-2; unclear D gene. This CDR3 is 14 amino acids long. Germline CDR1 and CDR2: DFQATT and SNEGSKA (reference sequence). Deletions cut 3 bases from V and 0 bases from J, with 8 bases between. The CDR3 nucleotides read TGCAGTGCTAGCAACCCGACGAACACCGGGGAGCTGTTTTTT. It translates to CSASNPTNTGELFF.

This clonotype has a single count. This sequence may be a read error, since a much larger clone differs from it by one base. The V and J genes are TRBV6-2 or TRBV6-3 and TRBJ2-7; 8 bases are shared with TRBD1. The germline V gene encodes CDR1 MNHEY and CDR2 SVGEGT. V shed 5 bases, J shed 4 bases, and the junction held 10 bases outside the gene matches. CDR3 size: 15 residues. The CDR3 protein is CASSHPGQVAYEQYF. CDR3 coding DNA: TGTGCCAGCAGTCACCCGGGACAGGTTGCTTACGAGCAGTACTTC.

V and J are TRBV29-1 and TRBJ2-7; tentatively, D is TRBD1 or TRBD2 (5 bases each). CDR1 is SQVTM and CDR2 is ANQGSEA in the germline V gene. The CDR3 totals 14 residues. Trimming stripped 5 bases from V and 6 bases from J, with 20 bases between. CDR3 amino acids: CSVWDGDPLSEQYF. The CDR3 coding sequence is TGCAGCGTTTGGGACGGGGACCCCTTGAGCGAGCAGTACTTC.

In its sample, this clonotype was seen many times. The junction shows a germline mismatch at one end, possibly a read error. This sequence joins TRBV7-2 and TRBJ2-7; no clear D. Germline V gene sequence: CDR1 SGHTA, CDR2 FQGNSA. This CDR3 is built from 11 residues. The CDR3 DNA sequence: TGCGCCAGCAGCTTATTCTACGAGCAGTACTTC. It specifies CASSLFYEQYF.

This clonotype appeared many times. The chain is built from TRBV20-1 and TRBJ2-7; a possible D gene is TRBD1 (6 bases). Trimming stripped 6 bases from V and 3 bases from J, with 12 bases between. The CDR3 consists of 12 residues. Germline assignment: CDR1 DFQATT and CDR2 SNEGSKA (reference sequence). The CDR3 nucleotides read TGCAGTGCAGGGGGTCCCCTCTACGAGCAGTACTTC. Encoded protein: CSAGGPLYEQYF.

This clonotype was picked up one time. J is TRBJ1-2 and V is TRBV9, with 9 bases matching TRBD1. CDR3 length equals 14 residues. V lost 4 bases to trimming and J lost 7 bases; unmatched junction nucleotides: 8. Germline loops: CDR1 SGDLS, CDR2 YYNGEE. The CDR3 here is CASSKDTGGPGYTF. Written as DNA, the CDR3 is TGTGCCAGCAGCAAAGATACAGGGGGCCCTGGCTACACCTTC.

The table lists this clonotype with a few counts. The chain couples TRBV29-1 to TRBJ2-2; a weak D match, TRBD1 (6 bases). The germline V gene encodes CDR1 SQVTM and CDR2 ANQGSEA. V was pared by 5 bases and J by 1 base, with 8 bases between. The CDR3 consists of 13 residues. CDR3 residues: CSVRQENTGELFF. The DNA of the CDR3 is TGCAGCGTTCGACAGGAGAACACCGGGGAGCTGTTTTTT.

This chain uses TRBV20-1 with TRBJ2-1; 11 bases agree with TRBD2. Trimming took 3 bases from V and 0 from J; bases not matched to a gene: 16. Germline CDR1 is DFQATT and CDR2 is SNEGSKA (reference sequence). This CDR3 has 20 residues. The CDR3 bases are TGCAGTGCTAGTAGTATCTGGCTAGCGGGAGGTTTGAGCTCCTACAATGAGCAGTTCTTC. Amino acid sequence: CSASSIWLAGGLSSYNEQFF.

The sample holds a few counts of this clonotype. A read error is possible here, since a much larger clone lies one base away. V gene TRBV28 combines with J gene TRBJ1-1; the D gene is possibly TRBD1 (5 bases). The CDR3 covers 14 residues. The V gene's germline CDR1 is MDHEN and CDR2 SYDVKM. The ends were cut back, 4 bases at V and 0 bases at J, with 9 bases in the middle. Here the CDR3 DNA reads TGTGCCAGCAGTTCCGGGGGGATGAACACTGAAGCTTTCTTT. Translated, it gives CASSSGGMNTEAFF.

A note on this clonotype: This sequence may be a read error, since a much larger clone differs from it by one base. The chain combines TRBV12-3 or TRBV12-4 with TRBJ2-1; 11 bases are shared with TRBD2. After removal of 6 bases from V and 6 bases from J, the junction contained 7 bases not matched to a gene. This CDR3 is built from 15 residues. CDR3 residues: CASRWASGGTNEQFF. The DNA of the CDR3 is TGTGCCAGCAGATGGGCTAGCGGGGGGACCAATGAGCAGTTCTTC.

V usage is TRBV18 and J usage is TRBJ2-5; D may be TRBD1 (6 bases). The CDR3 sequence is 13 residues long. Germline V CDR1 and CDR2: KGHSH, LQKENI. V shed 6 bases and J shed 5 bases, with 13 bases lying between them. The CDR3 region has the DNA TGTGCCAGCTCTAAAGACAGGAGCGAGACCCAGTACTTC. Residues: CASSKDRSETQYF. The entire variable domain, with the rest obtained from reference TRBV18 and TRBJ2-5, is as follows: NAGVMQNPRHLVRRRGQEARLRCSPMKGHSHVYWYRQLPEEGLKFMVYLQKENIIDESGMPKERFSAEFPKEGPSILRIQQVVRGDSAAYFCASSKDRSETQYFGPGTRLLVL.

This clonotype came up many times. A much larger clone lies a single base off, so this may be a read error. The V call is TRBV27, the J call TRBJ2-7; 11 bases are shared with TRBD1. V was clipped by 7 bases and J by 3 bases; unmatched bases: 5. This CDR3 region has 14 residues. In germline, CDR1 is MNHEY, CDR2 SMNVEV (reference sequence). The CDR3 DNA reads as TGTGCCAGCACCCCCGGGACAGGGGGCTACGAGCAGTACTTC. As protein: CASTPGTGGYEQYF.